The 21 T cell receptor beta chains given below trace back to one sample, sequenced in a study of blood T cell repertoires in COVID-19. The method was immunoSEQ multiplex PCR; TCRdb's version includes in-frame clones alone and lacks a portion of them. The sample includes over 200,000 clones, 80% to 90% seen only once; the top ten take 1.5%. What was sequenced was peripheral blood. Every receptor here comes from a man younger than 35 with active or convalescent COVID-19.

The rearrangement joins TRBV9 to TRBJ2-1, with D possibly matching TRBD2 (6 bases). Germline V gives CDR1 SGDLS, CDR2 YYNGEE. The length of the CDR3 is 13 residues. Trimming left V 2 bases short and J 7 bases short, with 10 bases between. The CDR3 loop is CASSVFRGNEQFF. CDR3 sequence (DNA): TGTGCCAGCAGCGTTTTTCGGGGGAATGAGCAGTTCTTC.

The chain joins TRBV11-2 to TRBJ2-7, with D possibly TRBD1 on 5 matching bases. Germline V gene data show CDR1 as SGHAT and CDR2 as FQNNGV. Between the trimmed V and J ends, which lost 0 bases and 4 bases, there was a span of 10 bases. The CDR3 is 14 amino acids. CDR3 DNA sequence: TGTGCCAGCAGCTTAGAAATGCAGGGATACGAGCAGTACTTC. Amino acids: CASSLEMQGYEQYF.

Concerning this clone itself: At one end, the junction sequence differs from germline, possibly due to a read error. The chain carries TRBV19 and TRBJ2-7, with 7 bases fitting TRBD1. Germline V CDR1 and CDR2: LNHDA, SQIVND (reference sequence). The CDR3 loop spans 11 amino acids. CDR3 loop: CASSIGGQLTF. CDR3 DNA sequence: TGTGCCAGTAGTATTGGGGGACAGTTGACATTC.

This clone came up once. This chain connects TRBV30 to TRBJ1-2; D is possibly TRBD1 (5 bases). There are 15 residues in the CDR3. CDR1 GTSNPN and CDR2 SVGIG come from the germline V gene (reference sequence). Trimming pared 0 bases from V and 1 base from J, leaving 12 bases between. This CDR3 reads CAWSVPRGLNYGYTF. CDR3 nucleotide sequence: TGTGCCTGGAGTGTACCAAGGGGACTTAACTATGGCTACACCTTC.

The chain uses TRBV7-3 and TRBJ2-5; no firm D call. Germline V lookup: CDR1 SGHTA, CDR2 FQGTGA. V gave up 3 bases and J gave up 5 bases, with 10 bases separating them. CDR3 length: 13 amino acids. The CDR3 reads CASSFIMEETQYF. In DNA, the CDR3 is TGTGCCAGCAGCTTCATCATGGAGGAGACCCAGTACTTC.

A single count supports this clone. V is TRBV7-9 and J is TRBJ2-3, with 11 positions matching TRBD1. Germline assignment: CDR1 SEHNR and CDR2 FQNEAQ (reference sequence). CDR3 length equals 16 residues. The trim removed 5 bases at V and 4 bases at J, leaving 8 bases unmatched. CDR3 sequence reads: CASSTGDRGFADTQYF. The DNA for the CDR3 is TGTGCCAGCAGCACGGGGGACAGGGGGTTCGCAGATACGCAGTATTTT.

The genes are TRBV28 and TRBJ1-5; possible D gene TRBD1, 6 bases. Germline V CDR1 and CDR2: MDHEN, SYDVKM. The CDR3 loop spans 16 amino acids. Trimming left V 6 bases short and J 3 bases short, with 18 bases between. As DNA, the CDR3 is TGTGCCAGCAGGTCGGGGGGCACCTTATCCAATCAGCCCCAGCATTTT. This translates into CASRSGGTLSNQPQHF.

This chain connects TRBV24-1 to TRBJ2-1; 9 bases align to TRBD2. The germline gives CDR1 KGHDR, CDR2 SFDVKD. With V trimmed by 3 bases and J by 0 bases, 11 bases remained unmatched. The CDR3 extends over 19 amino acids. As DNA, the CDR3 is TGTGCCACCAGTGATGTGGGAGCGGGAGGTGTTAGCTCCTACAATGAGCAGTTCTTC. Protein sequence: CATSDVGAGGVSSYNEQFF.

The CDR3 loop reads CASSVGGGTNYGYTF. The CDR3 DNA reads as TGTGCCAGCAGCGTAGGTGGGGGGACTAACTATGGCTACACCTTC. V usage is TRBV9 and J usage is TRBJ1-2; perhaps TRBD1 as D (5 bases). This CDR3 comprises 15 residues. Trimming removed 0 bases at V and 0 bases at J, with 9 bases between. The germline V gene has CDR1 SGDLS and CDR2 YYNGEE.

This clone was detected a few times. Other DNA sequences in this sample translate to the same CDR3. The CDR3 region is CASSQERGGNQPQHF. Written as DNA, the CDR3 is TGTGCCAGCAGCCAAGAACGCGGGGGCAATCAGCCCCAGCATTTT. The V gene is TRBV4-2, the J gene TRBJ1-5; D is unclear. The germline gives CDR1 LGHNA, CDR2 YNFKEQ. With 0 bases removed from V and 2 bases from J, the gap between germline ends came to 8 bases. The CDR3 spans 15 residues.

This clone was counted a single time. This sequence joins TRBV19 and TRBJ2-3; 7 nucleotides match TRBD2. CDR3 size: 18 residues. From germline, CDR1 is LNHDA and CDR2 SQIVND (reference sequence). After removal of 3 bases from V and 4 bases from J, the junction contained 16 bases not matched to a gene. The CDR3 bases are TGTGCCAGTAGTATTGTTGTTGCGGGAGTACGGCACCCAGATACGCAGTATTTT. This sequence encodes CASSIVVAGVRHPDTQYF.

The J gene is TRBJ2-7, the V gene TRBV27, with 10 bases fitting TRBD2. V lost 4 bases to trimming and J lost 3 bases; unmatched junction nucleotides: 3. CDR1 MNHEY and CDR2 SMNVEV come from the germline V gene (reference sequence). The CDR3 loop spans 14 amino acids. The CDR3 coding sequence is TGTGCCAGCAGTTCCCGGACTAGCGGCTACGAGCAGTACTTC. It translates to CASSSRTSGYEQYF.

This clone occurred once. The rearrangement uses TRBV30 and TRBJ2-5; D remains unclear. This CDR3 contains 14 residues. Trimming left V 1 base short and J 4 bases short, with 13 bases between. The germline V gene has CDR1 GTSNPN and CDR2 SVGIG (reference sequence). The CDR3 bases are TGTGCCTGGAGTGGCGTCAGGTCCCTAGAGACCCAGTACTTC. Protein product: CAWSGVRSLETQYF.

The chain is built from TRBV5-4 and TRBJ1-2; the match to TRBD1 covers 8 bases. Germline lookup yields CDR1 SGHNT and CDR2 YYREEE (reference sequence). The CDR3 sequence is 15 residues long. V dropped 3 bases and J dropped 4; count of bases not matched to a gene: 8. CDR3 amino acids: CASSSHPTGVYGYTF. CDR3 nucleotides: TGTGCCAGCAGCTCACACCCGACAGGGGTCTATGGCTACACCTTC. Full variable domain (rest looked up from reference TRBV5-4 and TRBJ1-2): ETGVTQSPTHLIKTRGQQVTLRCSSQSGHNTVSWYQQALGQGPQFIFQYYREEENGRGNFPPRFSGLQFPNYSSELNVNALELDDSALYLCASSSHPTGVYGYTFGSGTRLTVV.

The CDR3 sequence: CASSRGTRAYEQYF. CDR3 in DNA: TGTGCCAGCAGTAGGGGGACACGGGCCTACGAGCAGTACTTC. This chain connects TRBV27 to TRBJ2-7, with a tentative D call TRBD1 (6 bases). The CDR3 contains 14 residues. Germline V gene lookup returns CDR1 MNHEY and CDR2 SMNVEV (reference sequence). Trimming removed 5 bases from V and 2 bases from J, with 13 bases in between.

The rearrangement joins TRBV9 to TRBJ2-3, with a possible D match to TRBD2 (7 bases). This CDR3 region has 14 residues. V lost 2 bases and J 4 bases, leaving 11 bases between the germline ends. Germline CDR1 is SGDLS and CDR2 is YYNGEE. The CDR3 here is CASSVSGGPDTQYF. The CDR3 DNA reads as TGTGCCAGCAGCGTGTCGGGGGGCCCAGATACGCAGTATTTT. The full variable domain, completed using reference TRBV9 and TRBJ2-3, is DSGVTQTPKHLITATGQRVTLRCSPRSGDLSVYWYQQSLDQGLQFLIQYYNGEERAKGNILERFSAQQFPDLHSELNLSSLELGDSALYFCASSVSGGPDTQYFGPGTRLTVL.

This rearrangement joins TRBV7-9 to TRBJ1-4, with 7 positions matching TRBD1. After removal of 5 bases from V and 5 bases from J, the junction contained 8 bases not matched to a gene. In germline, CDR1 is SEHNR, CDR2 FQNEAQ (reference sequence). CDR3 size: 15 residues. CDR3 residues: CASSPIRTGNEKLFF. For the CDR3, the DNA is TGTGCCAGCAGCCCGATACGGACAGGAAATGAAAAACTGTTTTTT.

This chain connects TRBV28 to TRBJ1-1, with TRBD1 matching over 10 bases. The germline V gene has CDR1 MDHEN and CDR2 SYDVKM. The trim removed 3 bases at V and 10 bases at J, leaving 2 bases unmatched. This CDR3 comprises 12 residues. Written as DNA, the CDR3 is TGTGCCAGCAGTTTCCGGGACAGGGGAGCTTTCTTT. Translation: CASSFRDRGAFF.

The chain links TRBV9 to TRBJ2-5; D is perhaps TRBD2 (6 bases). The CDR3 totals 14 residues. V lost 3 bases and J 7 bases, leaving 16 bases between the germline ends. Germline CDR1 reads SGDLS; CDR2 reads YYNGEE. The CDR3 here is CASSEGTFSGTQYF. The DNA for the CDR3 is TGTGCCAGCAGCGAGGGGACTTTCAGTGGGACCCAGTACTTC.

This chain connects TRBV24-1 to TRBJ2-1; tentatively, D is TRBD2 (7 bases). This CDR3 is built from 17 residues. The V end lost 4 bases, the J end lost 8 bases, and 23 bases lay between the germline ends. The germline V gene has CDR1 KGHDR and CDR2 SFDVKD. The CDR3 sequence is CATSDSGGPLDWDEQFF. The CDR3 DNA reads TGTGCCACCAGTGACTCGGGGGGCCCGTTGGACTGGGATGAGCAGTTCTTC.

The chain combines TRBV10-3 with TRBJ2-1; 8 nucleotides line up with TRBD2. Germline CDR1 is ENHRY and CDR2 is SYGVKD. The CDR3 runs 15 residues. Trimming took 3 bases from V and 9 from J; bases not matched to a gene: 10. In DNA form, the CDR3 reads TGTGCCATCAGTGAAAGCGGGTTCGGGGGGGGTGAGCAGTTCTTC. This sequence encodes CAISESGFGGGEQFF.